Below, 4 T cell receptor beta chains from the same sample are listed, as sequenced in a study of vaccination effects on CD4 cells after COVID-19. TCRdb's copy holds only in-frame clones and misses some; the assay was immunoSEQ multiplex PCR. Among around 27,000 clones listed, approximately 60% were seen once. Between days 9 and 10 of culture, CD4+ T cells were separated out. No cognate antigen is known for these TCRs. The input for sequencing was CD4+ T cells from PBMCs cultured without peptide, taken before COVID-19 vaccination. All receptors come from a human donor who received a COVID-19 vaccine.

This rearrangement joins TRBV7-8 to TRBJ2-7; 7 bases fit TRBD1. V was pared by 1 base and J by 2 bases, with 5 bases of the junction left unmatched. This CDR3 region has 15 residues. Germline V gene sequence: CDR1 SGHVS, CDR2 FQNEAQ. CDR3 sequence reads: CASSLGRGPTYEQYF. For the CDR3, the DNA is TGTGCCAGCAGCTTAGGAAGGGGGCCTACCTACGAGCAGTACTTC.

The chain is built from TRBV27 and TRBJ2-7; the match to TRBD2 covers 9 bases. CDR1 and CDR2 (germline): MNHEY, SMNVEV (reference sequence). CDR3 length equals 17 residues. The V gene end was trimmed by 5 bases and the J gene end by 4 bases; junction bases not matched to a gene: 15. CDR3 in amino acids: CASSILFPSGTTYEQYF. CDR3 in DNA: TGTGCCAGCAGTATCCTTTTCCCTAGCGGGACAACTTACGAGCAGTACTTC.

This clone turned up a few times. This sample includes further DNA sequences coding for the same CDR3. The genes are TRBV7-9 and TRBJ2-7; no reliable D call. CDR1 and CDR2 from the germline V gene are SEHNR and FQNEAQ (reference sequence). The V and J ends lost 4 bases and 3 bases respectively, with 7 bases between them. The CDR3 loop spans 12 amino acids. The CDR3 coding sequence is TGTGCCAGCAGCTCGAGCCACTACGAGCAGTACTTC. This translates into CASSSSHYEQYF. Drawing the rest from reference TRBV7-9 and TRBJ2-7, the complete variable domain is DTGVSQNPRHKITKRGQNVTFRCDPISEHNRLYWYRQTLGQGPEFLTYFQNEAQLEKSRLLSDRFSAERPKGSFSTLEIQRTEQGDSAMYLCASSSSHYEQYFGPGTRLTVT.

The table lists this clone with a few counts. The gene calls are TRBV12-3 or TRBV12-4 and TRBJ1-2, with 8 bases matching TRBD1. V shed 5 bases, J shed 7 bases, and the junction held 6 bases outside the gene matches. This CDR3 has 13 amino acids. The CDR3 protein is CASSGWTGLGYTF. The CDR3 DNA is TGTGCCAGCAGTGGGTGGACAGGGCTTGGCTACACCTTC.